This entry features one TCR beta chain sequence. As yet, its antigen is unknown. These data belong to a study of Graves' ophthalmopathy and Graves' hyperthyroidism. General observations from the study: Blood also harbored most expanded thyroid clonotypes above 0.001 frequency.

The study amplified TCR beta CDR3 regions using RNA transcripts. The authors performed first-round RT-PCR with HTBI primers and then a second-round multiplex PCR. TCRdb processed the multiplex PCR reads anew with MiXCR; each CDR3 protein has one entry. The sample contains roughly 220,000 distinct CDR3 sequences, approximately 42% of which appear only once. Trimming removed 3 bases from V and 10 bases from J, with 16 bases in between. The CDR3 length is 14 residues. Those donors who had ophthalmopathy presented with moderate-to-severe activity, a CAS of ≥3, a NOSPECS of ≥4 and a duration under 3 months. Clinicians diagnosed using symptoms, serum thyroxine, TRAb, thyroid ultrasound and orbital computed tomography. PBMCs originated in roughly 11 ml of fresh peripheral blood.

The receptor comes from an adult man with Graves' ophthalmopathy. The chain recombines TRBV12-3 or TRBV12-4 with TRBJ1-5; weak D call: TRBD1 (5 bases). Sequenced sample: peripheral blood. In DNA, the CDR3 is TGTGCCAGCAGTTTTGGCAGGGAGATAGGACCCCAGCATTTT. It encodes CASSFGREIGPQHF.